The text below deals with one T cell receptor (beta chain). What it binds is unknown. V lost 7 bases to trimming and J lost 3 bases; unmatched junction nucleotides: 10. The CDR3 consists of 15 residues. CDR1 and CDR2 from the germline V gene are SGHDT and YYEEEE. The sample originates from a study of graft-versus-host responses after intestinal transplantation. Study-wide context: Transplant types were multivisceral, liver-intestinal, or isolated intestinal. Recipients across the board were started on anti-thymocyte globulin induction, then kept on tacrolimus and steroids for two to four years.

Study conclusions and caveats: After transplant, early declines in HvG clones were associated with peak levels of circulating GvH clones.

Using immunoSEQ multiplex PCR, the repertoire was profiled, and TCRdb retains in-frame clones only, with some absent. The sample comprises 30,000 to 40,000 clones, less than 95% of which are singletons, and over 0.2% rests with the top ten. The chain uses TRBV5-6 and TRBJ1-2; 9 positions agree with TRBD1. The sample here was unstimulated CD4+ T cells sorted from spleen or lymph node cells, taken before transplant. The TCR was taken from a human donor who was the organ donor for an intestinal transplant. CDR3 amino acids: CASAARTGAHYGYTF. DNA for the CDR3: TGTGCCAGCGCTGCGCGGACAGGGGCACACTATGGCTACACCTTC.